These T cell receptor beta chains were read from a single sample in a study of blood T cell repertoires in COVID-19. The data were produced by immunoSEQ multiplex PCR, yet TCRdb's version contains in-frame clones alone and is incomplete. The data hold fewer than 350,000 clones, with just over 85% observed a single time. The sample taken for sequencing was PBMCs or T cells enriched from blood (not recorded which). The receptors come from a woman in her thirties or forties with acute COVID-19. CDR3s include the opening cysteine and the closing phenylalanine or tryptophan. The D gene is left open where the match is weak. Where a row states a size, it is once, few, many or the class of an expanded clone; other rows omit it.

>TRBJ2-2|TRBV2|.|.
CASNSAANTGELFF
TGTGCCAGCAACTCTGCCGCGAACACCGGGGAGCTGTTTTTT
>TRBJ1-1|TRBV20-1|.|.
CSAPVEGEAFF
TGCAGTGCCCCGGTGGAGGGTGAAGCTTTCTTT
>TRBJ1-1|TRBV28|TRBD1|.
CASSHLYRGTEAFF
TGTGCCAGCAGCCACCTATACAGGGGCACTGAAGCTTTCTTT
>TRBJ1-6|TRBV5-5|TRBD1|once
CASSFGGTDSPLHF
TGTGCCAGCAGCTTCGGAGGGACAGATTCACCCCTCCACTTT
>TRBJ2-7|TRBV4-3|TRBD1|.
CASSRLTGGEYEQYF
TGCGCCAGCAGCCGATTGACAGGGGGCGAATACGAGCAGTACTTC
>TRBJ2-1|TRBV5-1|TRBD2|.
CASSRTSGGEQFF
TGCGCCAGCAGCCGGACTAGCGGGGGGGAGCAGTTCTTC
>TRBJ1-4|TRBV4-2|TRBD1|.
CASSQTGTGDDLNEKLFF
TGTGCCAGCAGCCAGACCGGGACAGGGGACGATCTTAATGAAAAACTGTTTTTT
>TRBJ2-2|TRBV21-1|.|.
CASNPVSGGRAGELFF
TGTGCCTCCAACCCCGTCTCGGGGGGTCGGGCCGGGGAGCTGTTTTTT
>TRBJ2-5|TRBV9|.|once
CASSVGQNRGETQYF
TGTGCCAGCAGCGTCGGACAGAACCGAGGAGAGACCCAGTACTTC
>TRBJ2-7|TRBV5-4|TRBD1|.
CASSQSETGVHEQYF
TGTGCCAGCAGCCAATCGGAGACAGGGGTCCACGAGCAGTACTTC
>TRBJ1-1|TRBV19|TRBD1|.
CASGTVMNTEAFF
TGTGCCAGTGGGACAGTGATGAACACTGAAGCTTTCTTT
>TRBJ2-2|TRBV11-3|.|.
CASSFRGTANTGELFF
TGTGCCAGCAGCTTCAGGGGAACTGCGAACACCGGGGAGCTGTTTTTT
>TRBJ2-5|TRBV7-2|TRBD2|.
CASSSGLASTETQYF
TGTGCCAGCAGCTCGGGACTAGCCAGCACCGAGACCCAGTACTTC
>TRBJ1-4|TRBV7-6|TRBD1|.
CASSPSTGYEKLFF
TGTGCCAGCAGCCCATCGACAGGGTATGAAAAACTGTTTTTT
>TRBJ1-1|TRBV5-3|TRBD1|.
CARSHRGTEAFF
TGTGCCAGAAGCCACAGGGGTACTGAAGCTTTCTTT
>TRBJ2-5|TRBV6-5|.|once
CASRRDILQETQYF
TGTGCCAGCAGACGGGACATCCTCCAAGAGACCCAGTACTTC
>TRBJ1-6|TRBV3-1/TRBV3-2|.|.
CASSQEPQSPLHF
TGTGCCAGCAGCCAAGAACCACAGTCACCCCTCCACTTT
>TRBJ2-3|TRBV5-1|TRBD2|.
CASRGGTSGADTQYF
TGCGCCAGCCGCGGTGGGACTAGCGGGGCAGATACGCAGTATTTT
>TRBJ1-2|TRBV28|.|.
CASTISTYGYTF
TGTGCCAGCACGATATCGACATACGGCTACACCTTC
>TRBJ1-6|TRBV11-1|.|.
CASSSEQASNSPLHF
TGTGCCAGCAGCTCCGAACAGGCGTCTAATTCACCCCTCCACTTT
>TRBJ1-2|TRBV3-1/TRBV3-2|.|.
CASSQGKWGSMRGYTF
TGTGCCAGCAGCCAGGGTAAATGGGGCTCCATGAGGGGCTACACCTTC
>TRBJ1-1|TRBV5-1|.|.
CASSPQGNTEAFF
TGCGCCAGCAGCCCGCAGGGGAACACTGAAGCTTTCTTT
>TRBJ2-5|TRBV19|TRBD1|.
CASRNRGLGETQYF
TGTGCCAGTAGGAACAGGGGGCTCGGGGAGACCCAGTACTTC
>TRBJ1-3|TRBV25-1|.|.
CASRETGFGNTIYF
TGTGCCAGCAGGGAAACAGGGTTTGGAAACACCATATATTTT
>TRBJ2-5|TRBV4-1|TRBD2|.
CASSQEGGAGVGETQYF
TGCGCCAGCAGCCAAGAGGGCGGAGCGGGAGTAGGAGAGACCCAGTACTTC
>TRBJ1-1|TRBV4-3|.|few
CASSPAALGGSRAFF
TGCGCCAGCAGCCCGGCGGCCTTAGGTGGGTCTAGAGCTTTCTTT
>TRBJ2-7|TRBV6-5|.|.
CASSNRVFPYEQYF
TGTGCCAGCAGCAACAGGGTATTTCCCTACGAGCAGTACTTC
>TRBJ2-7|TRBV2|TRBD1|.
CASRRTGAFYEQYF
TGTGCCAGCAGACGGACAGGGGCATTCTACGAGCAGTACTTC
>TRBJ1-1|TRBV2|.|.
CASRGELTEAFF
TGTGCCAGCAGGGGAGAACTCACTGAAGCTTTCTTT
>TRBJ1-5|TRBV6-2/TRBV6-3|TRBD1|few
CASSPIRDRADQPQHF
TGTGCCAGCAGCCCTATCCGGGACAGGGCGGATCAGCCCCAGCATTTT
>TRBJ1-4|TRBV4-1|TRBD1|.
CASSPRGSSADPNEKLFF
TGCGCCAGCAGCCCCAGGGGGAGCAGCGCTGATCCTAATGAAAAACTGTTTTTT
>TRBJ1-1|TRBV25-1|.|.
CASSDPARDEEAFF
TGTGCCAGCAGTGATCCGGCCAGGGATGAGGAAGCTTTCTTT
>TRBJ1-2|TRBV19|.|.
CASAKQGAYGYTF
TGTGCCAGCGCAAAACAGGGAGCCTATGGCTACACCTTC
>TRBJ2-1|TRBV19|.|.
CASSISSEEQFF
TGTGCCAGTAGTATTTCTAGCGAAGAGCAGTTCTTC
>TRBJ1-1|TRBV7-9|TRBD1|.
CASSFRQGRTEAFF
TGTGCCAGCAGCTTCCGACAGGGGAGGACTGAAGCTTTCTTT
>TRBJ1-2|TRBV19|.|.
CASSSYSNYGYTF
TGTGCCAGTAGTAGCTACAGTAACTATGGCTACACCTTC
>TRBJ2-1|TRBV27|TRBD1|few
CASSPDRAYNEQFF
TGTGCCAGCAGTCCAGACAGGGCCTACAATGAGCAGTTCTTC
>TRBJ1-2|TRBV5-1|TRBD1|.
CASSLGRGRNGYTF
TGCGCCAGCAGCCTGGGGAGGGGGCGGAATGGCTACACCTTC
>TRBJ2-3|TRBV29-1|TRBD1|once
CSVERTGSTDTQYF
TGCAGCGTTGAGCGGACAGGCAGCACAGATACGCAGTATTTT
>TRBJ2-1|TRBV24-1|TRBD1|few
CATSDPGTGDHEQFF
TGTGCCACCAGTGACCCCGGGACAGGGGACCATGAGCAGTTCTTC
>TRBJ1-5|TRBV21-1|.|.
CASAWDTSNQPQHF
TGTGCCAGCGCCTGGGACACAAGCAATCAGCCCCAGCATTTT
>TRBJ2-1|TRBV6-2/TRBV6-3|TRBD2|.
CASSFPGGVFVEQFF
TGTGCCAGCAGTTTTCCGGGGGGGGTATTCGTTGAGCAGTTCTTC